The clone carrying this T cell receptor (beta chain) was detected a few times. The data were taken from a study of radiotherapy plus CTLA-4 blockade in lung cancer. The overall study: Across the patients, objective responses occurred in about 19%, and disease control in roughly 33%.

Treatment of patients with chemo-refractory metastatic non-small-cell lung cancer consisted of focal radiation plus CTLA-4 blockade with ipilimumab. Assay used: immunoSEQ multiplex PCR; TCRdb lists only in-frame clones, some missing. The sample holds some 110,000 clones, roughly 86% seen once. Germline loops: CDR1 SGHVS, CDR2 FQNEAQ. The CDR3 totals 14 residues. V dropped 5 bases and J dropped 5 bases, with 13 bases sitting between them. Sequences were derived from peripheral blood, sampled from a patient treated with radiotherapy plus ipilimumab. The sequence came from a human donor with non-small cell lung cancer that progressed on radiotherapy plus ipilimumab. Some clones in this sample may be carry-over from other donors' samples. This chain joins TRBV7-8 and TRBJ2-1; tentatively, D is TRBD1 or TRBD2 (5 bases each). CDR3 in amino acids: CASSTGRPNNEQFF. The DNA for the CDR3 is TGTGCCAGCAGCACGGGACGTCCCAACAATGAGCAGTTCTTC.